This entry concerns a single TCR beta chain. The antigen remains unidentified. A much larger clone lies a single base off, so this may be a read error. The entry originates in a study of prognosis after radiotherapy for stage I lung cancer. As for the study in general: Distant metastases struck a handful of patients a median of about 7 months after radiotherapy; approximately 15 showed no significant progression.

The CDR3 sequence is 17 residues long. With 4 bases clipped from V and 12 bases from J, the junction kept 17 bases outside the gene matches. Germline V lookup: CDR1 SGHNT, CDR2 YYREEE (reference sequence). Whole-study findings and limits: The number of unique TCR clones went down after stereotactic body radiation therapy, with a median of roughly 9,300 versus 7,200.

Genomic DNA provided the template from which TCR beta CDR3 was amplified by two-round multiplex PCR. Amplification during the initial PCR round employed primers specific to each TRBV and TRBJ gene. One entry per CDR3 protein results from TCRdb running MiXCR on the multiplex PCR reads. The repertoire holds 14,000 or so distinct CDR3 sequences, with 30% as singletons. This sample comprised PBMCs, obtained before or after stereotactic body radiation therapy (not recorded which). The chain couples TRBV5-4 to TRBJ2-1; 12 bases are shared with TRBD2. The origin of this receptor is a donor over 45 with non-small cell lung cancer. The CDR3 nucleotides read TGTGCCAGCAGCCCGGGACTAGCGGGTACCCCGTTGGGTGGGCAGTTCTTC. Translated, it gives CASSPGLAGTPLGGQFF.